This T cell receptor beta chain was retrieved from a study of Graves' ophthalmopathy and Graves' hyperthyroidism (dated by TCRdb to the late 2010s). Study-wide context: Peripheral blood was collected at initial diagnosis, prior to any treatment. The study used signatures of the TCR beta repertoire to tell Graves' ophthalmopathy apart from Graves' hyperthyroidism and to predict which patients would progress to ophthalmopathy. In total, under 150 blood samples were TCR-sequenced: around 42 ophthalmopathy, roughly 80 hyperthyroidism and roughly 17 hyperthyroidism-to-ophthalmopathy patients. To explore V-J signatures that distinguish ophthalmopathy from hyperthyroidism, a discovery set of under 110 patients was enrolled, made up of around 40 with ophthalmopathy and some 60 with stable hyperthyroidism. The independent validation cohort included about 20 hyperthyroidism patients plus 17 patients who later progressed from hyperthyroidism to ophthalmopathy. In more than five hyperthyroidism patients, the T-cell repertoires found in thyroid tissue were compared with those found in blood. Following sampling, methimazole starting at 30 mg daily was administered to hyperthyroidism patients, and high-dose intravenous methylprednisolone was administered to ophthalmopathy patients. The 100 discovery patients were divided at random into training and test sets in a 7:3 ratio. Study-wide conclusions, independent of this receptor: Sample size was not statistically predetermined, and group allocation was not concealed from the investigators. Ophthalmopathy was separated from stable hyperthyroidism by the 13-signature model with 85% to 90% sensitivity and about 83% specificity in cross-validation and with 80%/75% in the test set. Most expanded thyroid clonotypes with a frequency above 0.001 also appeared in blood, which suggests that blood repertoires may reflect the immune response in the thyroid. In validation, the model predicted ophthalmopathy progression with about 71% sensitivity and roughly 72% specificity; roughly eleven predicted patients were CT-confirmed with GO in a median of approximately six months.

This clonotype was picked up many times. No antigen is known for it. No base-level quality is on record; no much larger clone is a single base apart. TCR beta CDR3 regions were amplified from RNA transcripts for repertoire sequencing. HTBI primers and the Qiagen OneStep RT-PCR kit were used in a first-round RT-PCR, which was followed by a second-round multiplex PCR, size selection and purification. The libraries underwent paired-end sequencing with 100 bp reads on an Illumina HiSeq2000. The authors' analysis ran thus. SOAPnuke was used to process the reads, throwing out any read that had adapters, had uncalled bases, had a mean Phred below 15, or lacked an exact constant-primer or identifier match. COPE v1.2.5 was used to merge the high-quality paired reads. Clonotypes were defined as unique nucleotide sequences and were aligned to IMGT TRB V, D and J references using MiTCR v1.1. The analysis was limited to V-J combinations with a frequency above 0.0001, which together covered 99.2% of repertoires. A TCR clonal expansion and chaos score per V-J combination was defined as the ratio of F50 clonal expansion to chaos observed in the TCRdist matrix. Welch's t-statistics and random forest were used to reduce features to about a dozen V-J combinations, which were fed into a naive Bayes classifier. The Morisita-Horn index was used to measure how similar the thyroid and blood repertoires were. TCRdb passed the public sequencing reads through fastp at Q25 and MiXCR, retaining productive beta sequences. Each CDR3 protein appears once, grouped with its most common genes and DNA. These V and J calls are TCRdb output, not the study's own analysis. Recorded for this sample are under 800,000 distinct CDR3 sequences; roughly 20% of them occurred a single time. Approximately 6.5% of the sample is in the top ten clones.

Stable hyperthyroidism was defined as no progression to ophthalmopathy within 18 months of follow-up. Patients with hyperthyroidism were aged 18 to 65 years, had been newly diagnosed, and had a disease duration of less than 2 months. Patients were excluded if they had other autoimmune diseases, uncontrolled infections, pregnancy or lactation. Clinical symptoms, serum thyroxine, TRAb, thyroid ultrasound and orbital computed tomography were used for diagnosis. Using Ficoll-Paque density gradient centrifugation, PBMCs were isolated from roughly 9.2 ml of fresh peripheral blood. Trizol reagent was used to extract the total RNA, and its quality was then checked on an Agilent 2100 Bioanalyzer. The germline V gene specifies SGHRS as CDR1 and YFSETQ as CDR2. The CDR3 holds 13 amino acids from the cysteine to the phenylalanine. Only the CDR3 part of the read is kept: 39 bases, read in frame from the first base. V trim: 1 base; J trim: 6 bases; unmatched bases: 4.

Input material: peripheral blood. This receptor was taken from a woman between 18 and 30 years old with stable Graves' hyperthyroidism. Some clones in this sample may be carry-over from other donors' samples. Donor details come from another sample of the same person, matched by shared clones. The V and J segments used are TRBV5-1 and TRBJ2-7, with 7 middle bases fitting TRBD1. The DNA is TGCGCCAGCAGCTTGCAGACAGGGAGCGAGCAGTACTTC. This gives the protein CASSLQTGSEQYF. With the portions outside the CDR3 filled from the reference TRBV5-1 and TRBJ2-7 genes, the complete variable region becomes KAGVTQTPRYLIKTRGQQVTLSCSPISGHRSVSWYQQTPGQGLQFLFEYFSETQRNKGNFPGRFSGRQFSNSRSEMNVSTLELGDSALYLCASSLQTGSEQYFGPGTRLTVT.